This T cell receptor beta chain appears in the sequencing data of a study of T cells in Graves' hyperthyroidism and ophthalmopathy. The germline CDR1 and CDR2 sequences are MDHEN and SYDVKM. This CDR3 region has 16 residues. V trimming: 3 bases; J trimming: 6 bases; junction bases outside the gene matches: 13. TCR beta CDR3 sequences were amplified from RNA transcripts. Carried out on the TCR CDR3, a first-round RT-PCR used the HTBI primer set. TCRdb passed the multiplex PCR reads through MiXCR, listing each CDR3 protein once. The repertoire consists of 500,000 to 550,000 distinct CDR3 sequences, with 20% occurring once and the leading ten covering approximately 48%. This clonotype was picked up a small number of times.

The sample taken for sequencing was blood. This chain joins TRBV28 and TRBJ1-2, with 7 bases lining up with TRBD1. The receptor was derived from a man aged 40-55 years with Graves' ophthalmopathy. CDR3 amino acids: CASSFPPAGQDNGYTF. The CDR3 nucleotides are TGTGCCAGCAGTTTCCCGCCCGCTGGACAGGATAATGGCTACACCTTC.